One sample yielded the 27 T cell receptor beta chains listed below, sequenced in a study of beta chain features in type 1 diabetes (dated by TCRdb to the late 2010s). Library preparation used the immunoSEQ multiplex PCR assay. The entire isolated RNA was reverse transcribed using the High Capacity cDNA Reverse Transcription Kit, and thus expressed TCRB transcripts were sequenced. TCRdb obtained this table from immuneACCESS and retained in-frame rearrangements with V and J assigned. These tables miss some clones; where compared with another copy, unresolved V genes account for less than half of the shortfall, and the remainder is unexplained. This sample lists under 400,000 clones; over 9.5% were detected once. Roughly 0.015% of the sample is in the top ten clones. Sample: naive CD4+ T cells from blood. This specimen's cell subset or site label, per the study, means: true naive CD4+ T cells. The receptors stem from a man aged 18 to 30 in good health.

In this sample, this clone turned up a few times. The V gene is TRBV7-2, the J gene TRBJ1-5, with TRBD1 matching over 7 bases. CDR3 size: 15 residues. J lost 4 bases, V lost 2 bases, and 5 bases had no gene match. Germline V gene lookup returns CDR1 SGHTA and CDR2 FQGNSA. CDR3: CASSLIGDRNQPQHF. The CDR3 nucleotides are TGTGCCAGCAGCTTAATAGGGGACAGAAATCAGCCCCAGCATTTT. Complete variable domain (other parts from reference TRBV7-2 and TRBJ1-5): GAGVSQSPSNKVTEKGKDVELRCDPISGHTALYWYRQSLGQGLEFLIYFQGNSAPDKSGLPSDRFSAERTGGSVSTLTIQRTQQEDSAVYLCASSLIGDRNQPQHFGDGTRLSIL.

This clone has more than one count but fewer than ten. The chain combines TRBV7-3 with TRBJ2-5; TRBD1 might be the D (6 bases). Germline CDR1 SGHTA, CDR2 FQGTGA. This CDR3 has 15 amino acids. Trimming removed 4 bases from V and 5 bases from J, with 17 bases in between. This CDR3 is CASSSSQGSGETQYF. The CDR3 DNA is TGTGCCAGCAGCTCAAGCCAGGGGTCAGGGGAGACCCAGTACTTC. Drawing the rest from reference TRBV7-3 and TRBJ2-5, the complete variable domain is GAGVSQTPSNKVTEKGKYVELRCDPISGHTALYWYRQSLGQGPEFLIYFQGTGAADDSGLPNDRFFAVRPEGSVSTLKIQRTERGDSAVYLCASSSSQGSGETQYFGPGTRLLVL.

CDR3 DNA sequence: TGTGCCAGCAGCCCTCTTGGGACAGACTATGGCTACACCTTC. It translates to CASSPLGTDYGYTF. The genes are TRBV7-9 and TRBJ1-2; TRBD1 matches 7 bases. Losses at the gene ends were 5 bases for V and 3 bases for J; bases not matched to a gene: 6. CDR3 length equals 14 residues. Germline values: CDR1 SEHNR, CDR2 FQNEAQ (reference sequence).

V usage is TRBV9 and J usage is TRBJ2-7; 12 bases align to TRBD2. From germline, CDR1 is SGDLS and CDR2 YYNGEE. This CDR3 spans 16 amino acids. With V trimmed by 0 bases and J by 4 bases, 5 bases remained unmatched. The CDR3 DNA sequence: TGTGCCAGCAGCGTAGGTCTAGCGGGAGGGTCTTACGAGCAGTACTTC. This encodes CASSVGLAGGSYEQYF.

The V and J genes are TRBV15 and TRBJ2-7; D is ambiguous. Trimming removed 11 bases from V and 2 bases from J, with 4 bases in between. The germline gives CDR1 LNHNV, CDR2 YYDKDF (reference sequence). The CDR3 runs 9 residues. The CDR3 here is CAATYEQYF. In DNA form, the CDR3 reads TGTGCCGCTACCTACGAGCAGTACTTC.

The chain is built from TRBV5-1 and TRBJ1-2, with TRBD1 matching over 10 bases. The CDR3 totals 13 residues. The J segment lost 10 bases and the V segment lost 6 bases, leaving 9 bases of the junction unmatched. Germline V gene data show CDR1 as SGHRS and CDR2 as YFSETQ. DNA of the CDR3: TGCGCCAGCACACGACAGGGGGCGAATGACTACACCTTC. Amino acids: CASTRQGANDYTF.

This clone was seen more than once but under ten times. This chain links TRBV27 with TRBJ2-5; D may be TRBD1 (6 bases). Looked up from germline, CDR1 is MNHEY and CDR2 is SMNVEV (reference sequence). With 6 bases removed from V and 4 bases from J, the gap between germline ends came to 15 bases. CDR3 length equals 14 residues. The CDR3 loop is CASSRGQGRETQYF. Here the CDR3 DNA reads TGTGCCAGCAGCCGAGGCCAGGGGAGAGAGACCCAGTACTTC.

The table lists this clone with a few counts. The chain links TRBV19 to TRBJ2-1; TRBD1 aligns across 10 bases. Germline loops: CDR1 LNHDA, CDR2 SQIVND (reference sequence). CDR3 length equals 17 residues. J was trimmed by 4 bases and V by 6 bases; bases with no gene match: 12. The CDR3 reads CASSQEGRDRGYNEQFF. The CDR3, as DNA: TGTGCCAGTAGCCAAGAAGGCCGGGACAGGGGTTACAATGAGCAGTTCTTC.

CDR3 sequence reads: CASSSDRGRDYGYTF. CDR3 in DNA: TGTGCCAGCAGCTCGGACAGGGGGCGCGACTATGGCTACACCTTC. V gene TRBV7-9 combines with J gene TRBJ1-2, with 11 bases fitting TRBD1. Germline V gene sequence: CDR1 SEHNR, CDR2 FQNEAQ (reference sequence). The CDR3 loop spans 15 amino acids. J was trimmed by 3 bases and V by 4 bases; bases with no gene match: 4.

The chain carries TRBV7-2 and TRBJ2-2; 7 bases agree with TRBD1. The CDR3 covers 16 residues. The germline gives CDR1 SGHTA, CDR2 FQGNSA. Losses at the gene ends were 6 bases for V and 0 bases for J; bases not matched to a gene: 7. The CDR3 bases are TGTGCCAGCAGACTACCTACAGGGGCGAACACCGGGGAGCTGTTTTTT. It encodes CASRLPTGANTGELFF.

This clone was detected only a few times. This chain connects TRBV7-2 to TRBJ1-1; D gene ambiguous. The CDR3 is 11 amino acids. Germline V gene lookup returns CDR1 SGHTA and CDR2 FQGNSA. V gave up 4 bases and J gave up 10 bases, with 10 bases separating them. The DNA of the CDR3 is TGTGCCAGCAGCTCAGGAACTCGAGCTTTCTTT. Translated, it gives CASSSGTRAFF. Complete variable domain (other parts from reference TRBV7-2 and TRBJ1-1): GAGVSQSPSNKVTEKGKDVELRCDPISGHTALYWYRQSLGQGLEFLIYFQGNSAPDKSGLPSDRFSAERTGGSVSTLTIQRTQQEDSAVYLCASSSGTRAFFGQGTRLTVV.

This chain connects TRBV7-2 to TRBJ2-3, with 8 bases lining up with TRBD2. Trimming removed 1 base from V and 8 bases from J; junction bases left unmatched: 11. The V gene's germline CDR1 is SGHTA and CDR2 FQGNSA. This CDR3 has 16 amino acids. The CDR3 protein is CASSLVSGGSMPTQYF. CDR3 coding DNA: TGTGCCAGCAGCTTAGTAAGCGGGGGATCCATGCCTACGCAGTATTTT.

This clone was recorded a few times. J is TRBJ2-1 and V is TRBV28; the D gene is possibly TRBD2 (5 bases). The CDR3 runs 15 residues. CDR1 is MDHEN and CDR2 is SYDVKM in the germline V gene. V gave up 3 bases and J gave up 4 bases, with 13 bases separating them. The CDR3 nucleotides are TGTGCCAGCAGTTTGACGGGGAAGTTTTACAATGAGCAGTTCTTC. This translates into CASSLTGKFYNEQFF.

The rearrangement uses TRBV9 and TRBJ1-2, with D uncertain. Per germline, CDR1 SGDLS and CDR2 YYNGEE. This CDR3 spans 12 amino acids. Trimming cost V 3 bases and J 4 bases, with 7 bases left between them. The CDR3 region is CASSADSYGYTF. The DNA for the CDR3 is TGTGCCAGCAGCGCGGACTCCTATGGCTACACCTTC.

V is TRBV27 and J is TRBJ1-6, with a weak D call TRBD1 (6 bases). The V gene's germline CDR1 is MNHEY and CDR2 SMNVEV (reference sequence). This CDR3 region has 15 residues. Trimming left V 2 bases short and J 7 bases short, with 12 bases between. The CDR3 loop reads CASSLDRPKNSPLHF. CDR3 nucleotide sequence: TGTGCCAGCAGTTTAGACAGGCCAAAAAATTCACCCCTCCACTTT.

The chain employs TRBV30 and TRBJ2-1; TRBD2 matches 11 bases. This CDR3 has 17 residues. After removal of 3 bases from V and 0 bases from J, the junction contained 7 bases not matched to a gene. Germline values: CDR1 GTSNPN, CDR2 SVGIG (reference sequence). The CDR3 sequence: CAWSGLLAGVSYNEQFF. The CDR3 nucleotides read TGTGCCTGGAGCGGTTTACTAGCGGGAGTCTCCTACAATGAGCAGTTCTTC.

The table lists this clone with a few counts. V gene TRBV7-2 combines with J gene TRBJ2-5; a possible D gene is TRBD2 (5 bases). The germline V gene has CDR1 SGHTA and CDR2 FQGNSA. V was pared by 3 bases and J by 5 bases, with 16 bases between. There are 15 residues in the CDR3. Written as DNA, the CDR3 is TGTGCCAGCAGCTTTGGTAGCGTCAGGAGGGAGACCCAGTACTTC. Protein: CASSFGSVRRETQYF.

This clone was seen a few times. V gene TRBV2 combines with J gene TRBJ1-6; D is uncertain. CDR3 length: 12 residues. From germline, CDR1 is SNHLY and CDR2 FYNNEI. Trimming removed 7 bases from V and 18 bases from J, with 19 bases in between. CDR3 nucleotide sequence: TGTGCCAGCAAAGATCAGAGAAGTGAGGCCCACTTT. Translating it yields CASKDQRSEAHF. The full variable domain, with the rest looked up from reference TRBV2 and TRBJ1-6, is EPEVTQTPSHQVTQMGQEVILRCVPISNHLYFYWYRQILGQKVEFLVSFYNNEISEKSEIFDDQFSVERPDGSNFTLKIRSTKLEDSAMYFCASKDQRSEAHFGNGTRLTVT.

The chain employs TRBV7-3 and TRBJ2-1; weak D call: TRBD2 (6 bases). CDR1 is SGHTA, CDR2 FQGTGA, per germline. The CDR3 runs to 14 residues. V lost 5 bases and J 8 bases, leaving 16 bases between the germline ends. As DNA, the CDR3 is TGTGCCAGCAGCCCCGGGACTCCCTGGGATGAGCAGTTCTTC. Protein: CASSPGTPWDEQFF.

The chain recombines TRBV19 with TRBJ2-1, with 7 nucleotides matching TRBD2. Germline V CDR1 and CDR2: LNHDA, SQIVND (reference sequence). V trimming: 10 bases; J trimming: 13 bases; junction bases outside the gene matches: 7. This CDR3 has 10 amino acids. The CDR3 sequence: CATLGGVQFF. The CDR3 DNA reads TGTGCCACCCTGGGGGGGGTACAGTTCTTC.

The chain couples TRBV10-3 to TRBJ1-5; D gene unclear. Trimming took off 11 bases at V and 0 bases at J, with 11 bases between the two ends. The CDR3 consists of 13 residues. CDR1 and CDR2 (germline): ENHRY, SYGVKD. CDR3 loop: CASRGVSNQPQHF. The CDR3 nucleotides are TGTGCCTCGCGGGGAGTTAGCAATCAGCCCCAGCATTTT.

The chain is built from TRBV5-4 and TRBJ1-2; 9 bases agree with TRBD1. The CDR3 runs 15 residues. Trimming cost V 4 bases and J 4 bases; bases outside gene matches: 8. Germline-derived CDR1 and CDR2 are SGHNT and YYREEE (reference sequence). As DNA, the CDR3 is TGTGCCAGCAGCAAACCCGGGACAGGGCCCTATGGCTACACCTTC. Amino acids: CASSKPGTGPYGYTF.

This clone was picked up a small number of times. This sequence joins TRBV5-5 and TRBJ2-5; weak D call: TRBD2 (5 bases). The ends were cut back, 0 bases at V and 5 bases at J, with 8 bases in the middle. This CDR3 has 13 amino acids. Germline V gene lookup returns CDR1 SGHKS and CDR2 YYEKEE (reference sequence). The CDR3 nucleotides read TGTGCCAGCAGCTTGGGAGGGATGGAGACCCAGTACTTC. Encoded protein: CASSLGGMETQYF. Full variable domain (rest looked up from reference TRBV5-5 and TRBJ2-5): DAGVTQSPTHLIKTRGQQVTLRCSPISGHKSVSWYQQVLGQGPQFIFQYYEKEERGRGNFPDRFSARQFPNYSSELNVNALLLGDSALYLCASSLGGMETQYFGPGTRLLVL.

The genes are TRBV28 and TRBJ2-2; TRBD1 might be the D (7 bases). Germline V gives CDR1 MDHEN, CDR2 SYDVKM. The CDR3 is made up of 14 amino acids. The V end lost 6 bases, the J end lost 8 bases, and 16 bases lay between the germline ends. This chain's CDR3 is CASRETGRFGELFF. CDR3 DNA sequence: TGTGCCAGCAGGGAGACAGGGAGGTTTGGGGAGCTGTTTTTT.

This clone showed up just a few times. V gene TRBV5-4 combines with J gene TRBJ2-7, with 10 bases that match TRBD1. CDR3 length: 15 amino acids. The germline V gene has CDR1 SGHNT and CDR2 YYREEE (reference sequence). After removal of 5 bases from V and 7 bases from J, the junction contained 12 bases not matched to a gene. Here the CDR3 reads CASSFTGTGDQEQYF. In nucleotides, the CDR3 is TGTGCCAGCAGTTTCACCGGGACAGGGGATCAGGAGCAGTACTTC.

This clone was recorded a few times. The CDR3 region is CASRMTGYEQYF. The CDR3 region has the DNA TGTGCCAGCAGGATGACAGGCTACGAGCAGTACTTC. The chain joins TRBV28 to TRBJ2-7, with D tentatively TRBD1 (6 bases). This CDR3 spans 12 amino acids. V lost 6 bases and J 3 bases, leaving 9 bases between the germline ends. Germline CDR1 is MDHEN and CDR2 is SYDVKM.

The sample holds a few counts of this clone. The chain uses TRBV7-2 and TRBJ2-7; the D gene is possibly TRBD2 (7 bases). Between the trimmed V and J ends, which lost 1 base and 6 bases, there was a span of 13 bases. The CDR3 extends over 14 amino acids. From germline, CDR1 is SGHTA and CDR2 FQGNSA. CDR3 in amino acids: CASSLEGRGREQYF. The CDR3 coding sequence is TGTGCCAGCAGCTTAGAGGGGCGGGGGCGCGAGCAGTACTTC. Filled out from reference TRBV7-2 and TRBJ2-7, the complete variable domain reads GAGVSQSPSNKVTEKGKDVELRCDPISGHTALYWYRQSLGQGLEFLIYFQGNSAPDKSGLPSDRFSAERTGGSVSTLTIQRTQQEDSAVYLCASSLEGRGREQYFGPGTRLTVT.